One sample yielded the 20 T cell receptor beta chains listed below, sequenced in a study of long-term antiretroviral therapy in people with HIV. The run of the v3.0 immunoSEQ assay was at survey level. Using immunoSEQ multiplex PCR, the repertoire was profiled, and TCRdb retains in-frame clones only, with some absent. The sample holds approximately 25,000 clones, over 85% seen once. Sequenced here: unsorted PBMCs, sampled 7.6 years after starting antiretroviral therapy. Every receptor here comes from a woman aged 40 to 50 with HIV.

V gene TRBV11-2 combines with J gene TRBJ2-5; the D call may be TRBD1 or TRBD2 (6 bases each). V was trimmed by 7 bases and J by 5 bases, leaving 17 bases between them. The CDR3 runs 14 residues. Per the germline V gene, CDR1 is SGHAT and CDR2 is FQNNGV. This CDR3 is CASTTRGVGETQYF. The CDR3 DNA is TGTGCCAGCACCACGAGGGGGGTTGGCGAGACCCAGTACTTC.

The chain has TRBV6-6 and TRBJ1-2; unclear D gene. The germline V gene has CDR1 MNHNY and CDR2 SVGAGI (reference sequence). The CDR3 is 13 amino acids. V gave up 7 bases and J gave up 3 bases, with 12 bases separating them. As DNA, the CDR3 is TGTGCCAGCATTAAACAGCGAGACTATGGCTACACCTTC. Residues: CASIKQRDYGYTF.

The chain is built from TRBV7-3 and TRBJ2-7, with 9 bases identical to TRBD1. The CDR3 loop spans 13 amino acids. Germline CDR1 SGHTA, CDR2 FQGTGA. V was pared by 5 bases and J by 6 bases, with 5 bases of the junction left unmatched. CDR3 loop: CASSIVGQGEQYF. CDR3 bases: TGTGCCAGCAGCATTGTGGGACAGGGCGAGCAGTACTTC. Full variable domain (missing parts from reference TRBV7-3 and TRBJ2-7): GAGVSQTPSNKVTEKGKYVELRCDPISGHTALYWYRQSLGQGPEFLIYFQGTGAADDSGLPNDRFFAVRPEGSVSTLKIQRTERGDSAVYLCASSIVGQGEQYFGPGTRLTVT.

This chain links TRBV27 with TRBJ2-3; D ambiguous. The CDR3 runs to 14 residues. Germline CDR1 reads MNHEY; CDR2 reads SMNVEV (reference sequence). The ends were cut back, 5 bases at V and 2 bases at J, with 11 bases in the middle. The CDR3 DNA reads as TGTGCCAGCAGTATCTGGGCCTTCACAGATACGCAGTATTTT. It translates to CASSIWAFTDTQYF.

This clone has a single count. The chain couples TRBV6-5 to TRBJ2-5; 10 positions match TRBD1. CDR1 and CDR2 from the germline V gene are MNHEY and SVGAGI. V was clipped by 6 bases and J by 5 bases; unmatched bases: 6. The CDR3 spans 14 residues. In DNA form, the CDR3 reads TGTGCCAGCAGCTCGGGACAGGGGATTGAGACCCAGTACTTC. Translation gives CASSSGQGIETQYF.

This chain joins TRBV30 and TRBJ1-6, with D tentatively TRBD1 (6 bases). Trimming cost V 2 bases and J 9 bases, with 14 bases left between them. Germline assignment: CDR1 GTSNPN and CDR2 SVGIG (reference sequence). This CDR3 comprises 14 residues. The CDR3 sequence is CAWSYRAQSSPLHF. CDR3 bases: TGTGCCTGGAGTTACAGGGCCCAGAGTTCACCCCTCCACTTT.

This rearrangement joins TRBV30 to TRBJ2-2; TRBD1 matches 8 bases. The ends lost 0 bases at V and 4 bases at J; junction bases unmatched: 16. The CDR3 totals 19 residues. Per the germline V gene, CDR1 is GTSNPN and CDR2 is SVGIG (reference sequence). CDR3 sequence (DNA): TGTGCCTGGAGTGTACAGGGGGACAGGTTCAAGTGGGGCACCGGGGAGCTGTTTTTT. This translates into CAWSVQGDRFKWGTGELFF.

The chain is built from TRBV7-2 and TRBJ2-1, with 12 nucleotides matching TRBD2. V shed 2 bases and J 6 bases; nucleotides not matched to a gene: 2. The CDR3 sequence is 15 residues long. Germline CDR1 SGHTA, CDR2 FQGNSA. The DNA for the CDR3 is TGTGCCAGCAGCTTACTAGCGGGGGGGCTCAATGAGCAGTTCTTC. Translating gives CASSLLAGGLNEQFF. The full variable domain, with the rest looked up from reference TRBV7-2 and TRBJ2-1, is GAGVSQSPSNKVTEKGKDVELRCDPISGHTALYWYRQSLGQGLEFLIYFQGNSAPDKSGLPSDRFSAERTGGSVSTLTIQRTQQEDSAVYLCASSLLAGGLNEQFFGPGTRLTVL.

The CDR3 DNA follows: TGTGCCATCAGTGCGGGACAGGGTTCTAACTATGGCTACACCTTC. Its translation: CAISAGQGSNYGYTF. This chain joins TRBV10-3 and TRBJ1-2, with TRBD1 matching over 9 bases. The CDR3 extends over 15 amino acids. The V and J ends lost 4 bases and 0 bases, in that order; junction bases with no gene match: 3. Looked up from germline, CDR1 is ENHRY and CDR2 is SYGVKD.

V gene TRBV7-9 combines with J gene TRBJ1-1; D may be TRBD1 (5 bases). This CDR3 spans 15 amino acids. Trimming took off 5 bases at V and 1 base at J, with 14 bases between the two ends. Germline CDR1 and CDR2: SEHNR and FQNEAQ (reference sequence). CDR3 bases: TGTGCCAGCAGCCGAACTCCAACAGGGAACACTGAAGCTTTCTTT. Amino acid sequence: CASSRTPTGNTEAFF.

This chain uses TRBV29-1 with TRBJ1-5, with D maybe TRBD1 (6 bases). The CDR3 runs 16 residues. The V gene's germline CDR1 is SQVTM and CDR2 ANQGSEA. V was cut by 4 bases and J by 0 bases, with 16 bases left in between. CDR3 region: CSVVLDSLASNQPQHF. The DNA for the CDR3 is TGCAGCGTTGTTTTGGACAGCCTAGCTAGCAATCAGCCCCAGCATTTT.

This rearrangement joins TRBV28 to TRBJ1-1; the D is unclear. Germline V CDR1 and CDR2: MDHEN, SYDVKM. Trimming left V 5 bases short and J 4 bases short, with 8 bases between. This CDR3 has 12 residues. CDR3 sequence: CASSERATEAFF. The CDR3 DNA reads as TGTGCCAGCAGTGAGAGGGCCACTGAAGCTTTCTTT.

The J gene is TRBJ2-5, the V gene TRBV30; 9 bases match TRBD2. J gave up 5 bases and V 6 bases, and 16 bases lay outside the gene matches. CDR1 and CDR2 (germline): GTSNPN, SVGIG (reference sequence). The CDR3 covers 16 residues. This CDR3 is CACQGKTSGNRETQYF. CDR3 nucleotides: TGTGCCTGCCAAGGGAAGACTAGCGGAAATCGGGAGACCCAGTACTTC.

The gene calls are TRBV19 and TRBJ2-2, with 8 bases matching TRBD1. Germline CDR1 and CDR2: LNHDA and SQIVND (reference sequence). The CDR3 extends over 13 amino acids. The V segment lost 5 bases and the J segment 6 bases; nucleotides outside the gene matches: 2. CDR3: CASSVQGAGELFF. The CDR3 coding sequence is TGTGCCAGTAGTGTACAGGGGGCCGGGGAGCTGTTTTTT.

The V gene is TRBV7-2, the J gene TRBJ1-2, with a tentative D call TRBD1 (5 bases). V was cut by 2 bases and J by 7 bases, with 5 bases left in between. CDR1 is SGHTA, CDR2 FQGNSA, per germline. The CDR3 loop spans 11 amino acids. The CDR3 loop reads CASSLRGGYTF. In DNA, the CDR3 is TGTGCCAGCAGCTTAAGGGGTGGCTACACCTTC.

This chain uses TRBV4-3 with TRBJ2-1; 13 bases are shared with TRBD2. V was clipped by 4 bases and J by 7 bases; unmatched bases: 7. The V gene's germline CDR1 is LGHNA and CDR2 YSLEER. CDR3 size: 16 residues. CDR3 in DNA: TGCGCCAGCAGCCTCGGACTAGCGGGGGCCTTGAATGAGCAGTTCTTC. Amino acids: CASSLGLAGALNEQFF.

The rearrangement links TRBV6-5 to TRBJ2-5; no definite D call. V dropped 4 bases and J dropped 6 bases, with 9 bases sitting between them. The CDR3 has 12 amino acids. From germline, CDR1 is MNHEY and CDR2 SVGAGI. The CDR3 bases are TGTGCCAGCAGTTCCCCCGTACAGACCCAGTACTTC. Its protein product is CASSSPVQTQYF.

V gene TRBV5-1 combines with J gene TRBJ2-7; 8 positions match TRBD1. This CDR3 region has 15 residues. The V gene's germline CDR1 is SGHRS and CDR2 YFSETQ. The V segment lost 1 base and the J segment 2 bases; nucleotides outside the gene matches: 5. The CDR3 loop reads CASSLSGQGPYEQYF. The CDR3 coding sequence is TGCGCCAGCAGCTTGAGCGGACAGGGACCCTACGAGCAGTACTTC.

The chain uses TRBV7-8 and TRBJ1-5; D may be TRBD1 (5 bases). The V gene lost 0 bases and the J gene lost 5 bases, with 17 bases spanning the gap. Germline CDR1 and CDR2: SGHVS and FQNEAQ. The length of the CDR3 is 17 residues. CDR3 amino acids: CASSLAGWGNADQPQHF. The CDR3 region has the DNA TGTGCCAGCAGCTTAGCAGGTTGGGGGAATGCAGATCAGCCCCAGCATTTT.

The J gene is TRBJ2-1, the V gene TRBV27; 11 nucleotides agree with TRBD1. With V trimmed by 10 bases and J by 7 bases, 6 bases remained unmatched. The CDR3 spans 13 residues. Germline V gives CDR1 MNHEY, CDR2 SMNVEV (reference sequence). In nucleotides, the CDR3 is TGTGCCACCCGGGACAGGGGGTGGAATGAGCAGTTCTTC. Translation gives CATRDRGWNEQFF.